This T cell receptor (beta chain) came from a study of cytomegalovirus exposure and HLA in healthy donors (dated by TCRdb to 2016 to 2017). A note on the overall study: An earlier analysis of approximately 640 of the donors reported approximately 270 Gb of sequence data and more than 90 million unique TCR beta sequences from about 200 million T cells. An early release covering roughly 640 HLA-typed donors comprised around 300 gigabases of sequencing data and some 79 million unique TCR sequences. The genetic ancestry cluster associated with self-reported Caucasian donors included 81% of the roughly 380 genotyped donors. The aim of the study was to test whether cataloging public T cell receptors could identify signatures of past pathogen exposure. The T cell repertoires of 666 subjects were profiled by immunosequencing and related to cytomegalovirus serostatus. Along with the approximately 650-subject first cohort, a separate validation cohort of about 110 different subjects was used. To predict cytomegalovirus infection status, the study combined high-throughput TCR immunosequencing, statistical association of individual TCRs with disease status, and machine learning. A later analysis re-examined previously published TCR beta repertoires from several hundred donors and added high-resolution HLA genotyping to investigate patterns of TCR occurrence. In the later analysis, no new phenotypic data were used to find candidate immune exposures; instead, reliance was placed on TCR beta sequences and their occurrence across donors. To decide whether each TCR beta V gene segment behaved as functional or pseudogenic, an earlier analysis of some 600 of the donors relied on high-throughput TCR beta sequencing. Alongside the repertoire data, information on donor age, sex, ethnicity and CMV serostatus was compiled. Genome-wide SNP genotypes for about 60% of the 666 donors were used in a later genetic analysis, which treated that subset as a discovery cohort. All discovery cohort repertoires had been generated using a single sequencing platform. Class I and class II HLA loci were covered by the typing at four-digit resolution. The number of donors typed differed by locus, with about 629-630 for A, B, C, DRB1 and DQB1, more than 500 for DQA1, about 610 for DPA1, and under 490 for DPB1. A handful of DR-DQ haplotypes were handled as single units for association and clustering because linkage in the cohort was strong. Among over 350 genotyped donors of the cohort, an average of approximately 240,000 unique TCR beta nucleotide sequences were sequenced per donor, 15% to 20% of them non-productive.

V sheds 2 bases and J sheds 2 bases, leaving 7 bases between their ends. The CDR3 runs 15 residues from the cysteine to the phenylalanine. Only the CDR3 portion is preserved as DNA: 45 bases, with reading frame beginning at the first base. The germline V gene encodes CDR1 SEHNR and CDR2 FQNEAQ (reference sequence). The cohort comprised 550 to 700 healthy bone marrow donors. At the time of sampling, all cohort members were nominally healthy, though unrecorded immune exposures were likely present. The donor was CMV seronegative and belonged to the group of around 400 seronegative cohort members. Every donor gave a peripheral blood sample, and the peripheral blood mononuclear cells from that sample were used for TCR beta sequencing. The Qiagen DNeasy Blood Extraction Kit was used to extract genomic DNA from the blood cell samples. In regard to this clone: Its cognate antigen has yet to be identified. Base qualities are missing; no much larger clone stands one base away.

Libraries were built with the immunoSEQ multiplex PCR assay. For the multiplex PCR, a mixture combining 60 forward primers for TCR Vbeta segments and 13 reverse primers for TCR Jbeta segments was used. The CDR3 region of rearranged TCR beta genes was amplified from genomic DNA by a multiplex PCR assay. On the Illumina HiSeq System, the amplified TCR beta libraries were sequenced as 87-base-pair reads. The original methods were these. A later analysis tallied around 80 million unique TCR beta chains across the 666 repertoires, and roughly 11 million of those chains were shared by two or more donors. To remove PCR and sequencing errors, raw reads were error-corrected and collapsed into unique sequences using a nearest-neighbor algorithm that merged closely related sequences. Alignment of CDR3 sequences to IMGT reference sequences was used to assign V, D and J gene segments. Each retained sequence needed at least a six-nucleotide match to both a V gene segment and a J gene segment. Rearrangements were classified as productive when the CDR3 lacked stop codons and remained in frame with V and J, and all other rearrangements were classified as non-productive. CDR3 was defined by IMGT convention, running from the second conserved V-encoded cysteine to the conserved J-encoded phenylalanine. In an earlier analysis of around 570 of the donors, sequences lacking an unambiguous match to a single V gene segment were excluded. An earlier analysis of a few hundred of the donors classified V segments as functional when productive rearrangements were above 56.7% and as segregating when the standard deviation between donors was above 5%. A statistical classification framework was built for diagnosing cytomegalovirus status from the catalog of TCR beta chain sequences. V and J gene assignment, in a later analysis, came from comparing TCR nucleotide sequences with IMGT/GENE-DB human TR gene sequences. A later analysis assigned CDR3 sequences and most-parsimonious VDJ recombination scenarios with the TCRdist pipeline. In a later analysis, each TCR beta chain was defined by its CDR3 amino acid sequence together with its V-gene family, and reads lacking a unique V-gene family were excluded. To address suspected cross-contamination and a sequencing artifact, a later analysis removed over 500 highly shared, low-generation-probability nucleotide sequences. In a later analysis, a clonal expansion index for each public chain was calculated from normalized within-repertoire ranks of inferred template counts. Generation probabilities in a later analysis came from a VDJ recombination model fitted to out-of-frame rearrangements, and those results were checked against IGoR. A later analysis scored TCR-TCR, TCR-HLA and TCR-CMV co-occurrence with hypergeometric tests, applying a repertoire-size bias correction to TCR pairs. A later analysis estimated false discovery rates by permuting HLA or CMV assignments 20 times. In a later analysis, co-occurring TCRs were grouped using DBSCAN, and TCRdist sequence similarity was added for clustering within HLA-allele-positive subsets. Co-occurrence clustering excluded repertoires with fewer than 30,000 or more than 120,000 public chains, plus five with anomalous nucleotide sharing. This immuneACCESS table, as held by TCRdb, lists in-frame sequences with V and J called but not all clones. Of the missing ones, under half trace to an unresolved V gene in checked studies; the others have no known cause. The V and J calls and clone size come from that table; D and trimming were worked out from the DNA. This sample holds around 170,000 clones; approximately 84% were observed only once. About 0.39% of the sample is taken by the ten largest.

What the work shows at the level of the full study, not this receptor alone: According to the authors, the approach could potentially be generalized to other disease states and immunological phenotypes. In an earlier analysis of 450 to 750 of the donors, most TCR beta V segments appeared in productive rearrangements about 90% or about 30% of the time, broadly matching IMGT annotations. In a later analysis, several top co-occurrence clusters were reported to appear linked to parvovirus B19, influenza, CMV and Epstein-Barr virus. Compared with equally common non-associated chains, HLA-associated TCR beta chains in a later analysis were more clonally expanded and had lower generation probabilities. HLA typing was unavailable for some donors at each locus, so association tests used only the typed subset. Most TCR sequences were observed very rarely across donors, whereas some public TCRs were present in many individuals. Correlated functional status among segregating V segments might reflect linkage disequilibrium, but an unknown experimental factor could not be ruled out. When HLA alleles, especially DR and DQ, strongly co-occurred, attributing TCR associations to individual alleles was difficult. According to a later analysis, TCR association rates differed among HLA loci, with DRB1 alleles showing the most associated TCRs and HLA-C alleles showing the fewest. The earlier analysis of nearly 600 of the donors excluded 15 to 20 rarely observed V segments, including chromosome 9 orphons, because counts were too low. Presence/absence analyses assumed roughly uniform sequencing depth across donors, an assumption that may not hold. The 87-base-pair reads could not distinguish some IMGT-functional V segments, including TRBV6-2 and TRBV6-3, so those segments were excluded. In a later genetic analysis, a missense DCLRE1C variant was associated with V-gene and J-gene trimming of TCR beta chains, and the association was replicated in an independent cohort. A total of some 180 TCR beta chains were listed by the study as associated with cytomegalovirus. A later analysis found that most CMV-associated TCR beta chains appeared HLA-restricted, with HLA associations seemingly driven largely by CMV exposure. A further reported finding was that TCR beta sequences accurately predicted the HLA-A and HLA-B alleles for most subjects in the first cohort. CMV serostatus was the only immune exposure information available for the cohort. A few of the identified cytomegalovirus-associated TCR beta chains were confirmed in vitro to be specific for cytomegalovirus antigens. According to a later genetic analysis, donors in an Asian-associated ancestry cluster had fewer N-insertions in productive TCRs than the approximately 700-donor mean. In both the original and validation cohorts, the classifier was reported to diagnose cytomegalovirus status with high specificity and sensitivity. The sequencing pipeline was judged likely to have produced a cluster of highly shared sequence variants as a technical artifact. At a false discovery rate of 0.05, a later analysis linked about 17,000 TCR beta sequences to specific HLA alleles. The cohort was sequenced for TCR beta chains only, and without alpha or paired-chain data the features that could be detected were limited.

The source is a boy younger than 10 in good health and CMV-seronegative. The rearrangement joined TRBV7-9 to TRBJ2-6; confidence is insufficient to name the D gene. Sequenced input: PBMCs. The nucleotides read TGTGCCAGCAGCTTAAACAACCCTGGGGCCAACGTCCTGACTTTC. Translated, it reads CASSLNNPGANVLTF.